Below are 27 T cell receptor beta chains sequenced from a single sample in a study of T cells after yellow fever vaccination (dated by TCRdb to about 2019). This specimen's treatment or condition label, interpreted: live attenuated yellow fever vaccine strain. Receptor libraries were prepared by 5' RACE. The run used an Illumina HiSeq 2500. The public reads were quality trimmed at Q25 with fastp and then assembled into clones with MiXCR by TCRdb, keeping productive beta chains. Identical CDR3 protein sequences are pooled into one entry, listed with their most common genes and DNA. Here the sample has 450,000 to 650,000 distinct CDR3 sequences; 13% occur a single time. Around an eighth of the sample belongs to the ten largest clones. Sample: PBMCs, taken on the day of the yellow fever booster vaccination. All receptors derive from a man in his thirties or forties who received the YFV17D yellow fever vaccine.

The chain combines TRBV10-2 with TRBJ2-3, with D possibly being TRBD2 (5 bases). The CDR3 runs to 14 residues. The V end was cut by 3 bases, the J end by 1 base, with 8 bases between. The germline CDR1 and CDR2 sequences are WSHSY and SAAADI. This chain's CDR3 is CASSELVGTDTQYF. CDR3 DNA: TGCGCCAGCAGTGAACTAGTGGGCACAGATACGCAGTATTTT.

The rearrangement links TRBV10-2 to TRBJ2-5, with 9 bases lining up with TRBD2. Germline CDR1 and CDR2: WSHSY and SAAADI. This CDR3 is 14 amino acids long. After removal of 4 bases from V and 3 bases from J, the junction contained 3 bases not matched to a gene. This chain's CDR3 is CASSGQRGEETQYF. In DNA, the CDR3 is TGCGCCAGCAGTGGTCAGCGGGGGGAAGAGACCCAGTACTTC.

This clonotype was observed a few times. V usage is TRBV6-2 or TRBV6-3 and J usage is TRBJ2-1, with 7 positions matching TRBD2. This CDR3 is 15 amino acids long. CDR1 MNHEY and CDR2 SVGEGT come from the germline V gene. The J segment lost 1 base and the V segment lost 6 bases, leaving 6 bases of the junction unmatched. As DNA, the CDR3 is TGTGCCAGCAGACCCGCTAGCGGTTCCTACAATGAGCAGTTCTTC. This gives the protein CASRPASGSYNEQFF.

This clonotype was observed a handful of times. This chain joins TRBV20-1 and TRBJ2-4; 7 nucleotides line up with TRBD2. Germline V gene lookup returns CDR1 DFQATT and CDR2 SNEGSKA (reference sequence). This CDR3 region has 18 residues. V shed 2 bases and J 6 bases; nucleotides not matched to a gene: 19. CDR3 loop: CSARPVLAEFSHGNIQYF. CDR3 bases: TGCAGTGCTAGACCCGTCCTAGCGGAATTTAGCCACGGAAACATTCAGTACTTC.

This clonotype was found a few times. The chain has TRBV4-3 and TRBJ1-1; the D is unclear. Germline lookup yields CDR1 LGHNA and CDR2 YSLEER. Trimming removed 0 bases from V and 7 bases from J, with 12 bases in between. The CDR3 consists of 14 residues. The CDR3 loop reads CASSQDLGRIEAFF. The DNA for the CDR3 is TGCGCCAGCAGCCAAGATTTGGGGAGGATTGAAGCTTTCTTT.

In its sample, this clonotype was seen a few times. CDR3 sequence reads: CASSTGVGLVRYEQYF. The CDR3 region has the DNA TGTGCCAGCAGTACAGGGGTGGGACTAGTACGTTACGAGCAGTACTTC. The V call is TRBV12-3 or TRBV12-4, the J call TRBJ2-7, with D perhaps TRBD2 (8 bases). The CDR3 contains 16 residues. Trimming cost V 5 bases and J 4 bases, with 21 bases left between them.

Turning to this clonotype: This sequence may be a read error, since a much larger clone differs from it by one base. The J gene is TRBJ2-1, the V gene TRBV24-1, with D uncertain. The CDR3 covers 13 residues. Trimming removed 1 base at V and 4 bases at J, with 4 bases between. CDR1 is KGHDR and CDR2 is SFDVKD in the germline V gene. Here the CDR3 reads CATSDLRYNEQFF. CDR3 nucleotide sequence: TGTGCCACCAGTGATTTACGGTACAATGAGCAGTTCTTC.

This sequence joins TRBV7-9 and TRBJ2-7, with D perhaps matching TRBD1 (8 bases). Per germline, CDR1 SEHNR and CDR2 FQNEAQ (reference sequence). The CDR3 has 13 amino acids. Trimming removed 4 bases from V and 7 bases from J, with 14 bases in between. The DNA for the CDR3 is TGTGCCAGCAGCTCAACAGGGGGGGGGGAGCAGTACTTC. Translated, it gives CASSSTGGGEQYF.

DNA for the CDR3: TGTGCCAGCGGGAACAGGAATACCTACGAGCAGTACTTC. The encoded protein is CASGNRNTYEQYF. The chain employs TRBV7-2 and TRBJ2-7, with a possible D match to TRBD1 (5 bases). The CDR3 has 13 residues. V was trimmed by 8 bases and J by 2 bases, leaving 13 bases between them. CDR1 SGHTA and CDR2 FQGNSA come from the germline V gene.

This sequence joins TRBV6-1 and TRBJ1-1; no reliable D call. The CDR3 runs 11 residues. V lost 7 bases to trimming and J lost 1 base, with 4 bases between them. The germline gives CDR1 MNHNS, CDR2 SASEGT. CDR3 protein: CASKQNTEAFF. The CDR3, as DNA: TGTGCCAGCAAGCAGAACACTGAAGCTTTCTTT.

V and J are TRBV20-1 and TRBJ1-6; possibly TRBD1 for D (5 bases). The CDR3 is 18 residues long. V was cut by 2 bases and J by 0 bases, with 17 bases left in between. From germline, CDR1 is DFQATT and CDR2 SNEGSKA (reference sequence). The CDR3 sequence: CSARPRDRRSSYNSPLHF. The CDR3 nucleotides read TGCAGTGCTAGACCCCGAGACAGAAGGAGCTCCTATAATTCACCCCTCCACTTT.

This clonotype occurred a few times. The chain links TRBV20-1 to TRBJ2-5, with 7 nucleotides matching TRBD2. Germline V lookup: CDR1 DFQATT, CDR2 SNEGSKA (reference sequence). The trim removed 0 bases at V and 5 bases at J, leaving 9 bases unmatched. The CDR3 is 15 residues long. The CDR3 sequence: CSARDFGGSGETQYF. In nucleotides, the CDR3 is TGCAGTGCTAGAGATTTCGGCGGGAGTGGTGAGACCCAGTACTTC.

The chain has TRBV28 and TRBJ2-1; the D call may be TRBD1 or TRBD2 (5 bases each). The germline V gene encodes CDR1 MDHEN and CDR2 SYDVKM. This CDR3 has 14 residues. Trimming stripped 0 bases from V and 10 bases from J, with 13 bases between. The CDR3 protein is CASSLWGTVVEQFF. CDR3 sequence (DNA): TGTGCCAGCAGTTTATGGGGGACCGTAGTCGAGCAGTTCTTC.

This clonotype was counted a few times. This chain joins TRBV11-2 and TRBJ2-3; D remains ambiguous. There are 15 residues in the CDR3. Trimming shortened V by 2 bases and J by 5 bases, and 14 bases separated the two germline ends. Germline CDR1 SGHAT, CDR2 FQNNGV. The CDR3 loop is CASSLLGPFVDTQYF. Here the CDR3 DNA reads TGTGCCAGCAGCTTACTAGGACCGTTTGTAGATACGCAGTATTTT.

The chain is built from TRBV5-1 and TRBJ2-5; D unresolved. The CDR3 length is 14 residues. V was trimmed by 0 bases and J by 7 bases, leaving 13 bases between them. Germline lookup yields CDR1 SGHRS and CDR2 YFSETQ. CDR3 in DNA: TGCGCCAGCAGCTTGGTCGGGTTACCGAGGACCCAGTACTTC. It codes for CASSLVGLPRTQYF.

Only a few counts were recorded for this clonotype. The CDR3 DNA follows: TGTGCCAGCAGTTACGCGATTCGGCTGGAGGTCTACGAGCAGTACTTC. This sequence encodes CASSYAIRLEVYEQYF. V and J are TRBV6-2 or TRBV6-3 and TRBJ2-7; D may be TRBD2 (5 bases). The CDR3 loop spans 16 amino acids. Germline-derived CDR1 and CDR2 are MNHEY and SVGEGT. Trimming removed 2 bases from V and 3 bases from J, with 17 bases in between.

This chain connects TRBV20-1 to TRBJ2-2; D call uncertain. Germline lookup yields CDR1 DFQATT and CDR2 SNEGSKA (reference sequence). This CDR3 region has 13 residues. V lost 5 bases and J 0 bases, leaving 7 bases between the germline ends. CDR3 amino acids: CSARRTNTGELFF. In DNA form, the CDR3 reads TGCAGTGCTCGGCGCACGAACACCGGGGAGCTGTTTTTT.

This clonotype was observed a handful of times. This chain joins TRBV19 and TRBJ2-7, with 9 bases matching TRBD1. The CDR3 totals 14 residues. With V trimmed by 6 bases and J by 0 bases, 3 bases remained unmatched. Germline CDR1 is LNHDA and CDR2 is SQIVND (reference sequence). The CDR3 nucleotides are TGTGCCAGTAGCGACAGGGGGAACTCCTACGAGCAGTACTTC. Amino acids: CASSDRGNSYEQYF.

CDR3 coding DNA: TGCGCCAGCAGCTACTCAACAGGGGGGAGCAGGGAGCTGTTTTTT. Its translation: CASSYSTGGSRELFF. The chain links TRBV5-1 to TRBJ2-2, with TRBD1 matching 8 bases. This CDR3 contains 15 residues. Trimming removed 3 bases from V and 9 bases from J; junction bases left unmatched: 10. The germline gives CDR1 SGHRS, CDR2 YFSETQ. Filled out from reference TRBV5-1 and TRBJ2-2, the complete variable domain reads KAGVTQTPRYLIKTRGQQVTLSCSPISGHRSVSWYQQTPGQGLQFLFEYFSETQRNKGNFPGRFSGRQFSNSRSEMNVSTLELGDSALYLCASSYSTGGSRELFFGEGSRLTVL.

V is TRBV29-1 and J is TRBJ1-1; TRBD1 aligns across 8 bases. This CDR3 has 14 amino acids. V was pared by 6 bases and J by 7 bases, with 13 bases of the junction left unmatched. Per the germline V gene, CDR1 is SQVTM and CDR2 is ANQGSEA. The CDR3 region has the DNA TGCAGCGTAGCTGACCCAGGGGGCCGCATTGAAGCTTTCTTT. Protein sequence: CSVADPGGRIEAFF.

The sample holds a few counts of this clonotype. The chain uses TRBV20-1 and TRBJ2-3, with a possible D match to TRBD2 (5 bases). V lost 5 bases to trimming and J lost 0 bases, with 15 bases between them. From germline, CDR1 is DFQATT and CDR2 SNEGSKA (reference sequence). The CDR3 sequence is 15 residues long. CDR3 DNA: TGCAGTGCTTGGCCCGGAGGTCAAAGCACAGATACGCAGTATTTT. Its translation is CSAWPGGQSTDTQYF.

This chain uses TRBV9 with TRBJ2-3; 7 bases map to TRBD1. The J segment lost 4 bases and the V segment lost 3 bases, leaving 5 bases of the junction unmatched. CDR1 and CDR2 from the germline V gene are SGDLS and YYNGEE. This CDR3 spans 14 amino acids. The CDR3: CASSGQGFADTQYF. The CDR3 nucleotides read TGTGCCAGCAGCGGACAGGGTTTTGCAGATACGCAGTATTTT.

The rearrangement uses TRBV19 and TRBJ2-5; 7 nucleotides agree with TRBD2. Trimming took 5 bases from V and 5 from J; bases not matched to a gene: 14. The CDR3 length is 16 residues. Germline loops: CDR1 LNHDA, CDR2 SQIVND (reference sequence). The CDR3 protein is CASSLRLASQVETQYF. Here the CDR3 DNA reads TGTGCCAGTAGTCTACGACTAGCTTCCCAGGTGGAGACCCAGTACTTC.

This clonotype has a handful of counts. The rearrangement uses TRBV28 and TRBJ2-3; D not resolved. Trimming pared 2 bases from V and 11 bases from J, leaving 11 bases between. The germline V gene has CDR1 MDHEN and CDR2 SYDVKM. The CDR3 loop spans 12 amino acids. CDR3 loop: CASSLPHLRQYF. As DNA, the CDR3 is TGTGCCAGCAGTTTACCCCACCTGAGGCAGTATTTT.

In this sample, this clonotype turned up a few times. The V gene is TRBV7-2, the J gene TRBJ2-3; D is unresolved. This CDR3 spans 13 amino acids. CDR1 is SGHTA and CDR2 is FQGNSA in the germline V gene. V was trimmed by 6 bases and J by 2 bases, leaving 9 bases between them. The DNA of the CDR3 is TGTGCCAGCAGGGGTGAGAACACAGATACGCAGTATTTT. This sequence encodes CASRGENTDTQYF.

This clonotype came up a few times. The chain combines TRBV15 with TRBJ2-1, with 10 bases that match TRBD2. This CDR3 spans 18 amino acids. Germline V CDR1 and CDR2: LNHNV, YYDKDF (reference sequence). The junction had 10 bases not matched to a gene; V was cut back by 1 base and J by 4 bases. CDR3 region: CATSRGNPSGSSYNEQFF. In DNA form, the CDR3 reads TGTGCCACCAGCAGAGGCAACCCTAGCGGGAGCTCTTACAATGAGCAGTTCTTC. Full variable domain (outside the CDR3, taken from reference TRBV15 and TRBJ2-1): DAMVIQNPRYQVTQFGKPVTLSCSQTLNHNVMYWYQQKSSQAPKLLFHYYDKDFNNEADTPDNFQSRRPNTSFCFLDIRSPGLGDTAMYLCATSRGNPSGSSYNEQFFGPGTRLTVL.

V and J are TRBV5-6 and TRBJ2-1; the match to TRBD2 covers 8 bases. Germline loops: CDR1 SGHDT, CDR2 YYEEEE. J was trimmed by 8 bases and V by 2 bases; bases with no gene match: 24. The CDR3 has 20 residues. The CDR3 loop reads CASSLWLDSLIAGTVDEQFF. The CDR3 bases are TGTGCCAGCAGCTTATGGCTGGACAGTTTAATAGCGGGAACTGTCGATGAGCAGTTCTTC.